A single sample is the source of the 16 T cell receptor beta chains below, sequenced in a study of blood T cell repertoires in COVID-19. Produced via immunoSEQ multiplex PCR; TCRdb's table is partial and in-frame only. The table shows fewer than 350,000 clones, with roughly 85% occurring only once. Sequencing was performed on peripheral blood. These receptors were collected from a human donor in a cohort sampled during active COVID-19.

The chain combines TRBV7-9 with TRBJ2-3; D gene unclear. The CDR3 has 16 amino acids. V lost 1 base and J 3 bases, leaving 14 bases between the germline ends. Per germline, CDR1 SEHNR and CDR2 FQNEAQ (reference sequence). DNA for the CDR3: TGTGCCAGCAGCTTAGTGGTGACAACGCAAACAGATACGCAGTATTTT. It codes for CASSLVVTTQTDTQYF.

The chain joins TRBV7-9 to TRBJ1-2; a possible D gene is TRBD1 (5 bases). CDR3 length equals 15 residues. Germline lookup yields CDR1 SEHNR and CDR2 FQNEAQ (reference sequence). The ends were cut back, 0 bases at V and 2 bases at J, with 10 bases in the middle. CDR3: CASSLAAGQNYGYTF. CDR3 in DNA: TGTGCCAGCAGCTTAGCGGCAGGGCAGAACTATGGCTACACCTTC.

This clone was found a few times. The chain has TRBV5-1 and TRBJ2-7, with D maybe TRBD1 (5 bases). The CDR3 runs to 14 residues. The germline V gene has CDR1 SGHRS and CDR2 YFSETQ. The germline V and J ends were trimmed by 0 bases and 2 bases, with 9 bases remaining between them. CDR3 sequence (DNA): TGCGCCAGCAGCTTGGGCTTAGGGGCCTACGAGCAGTACTTC. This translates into CASSLGLGAYEQYF.

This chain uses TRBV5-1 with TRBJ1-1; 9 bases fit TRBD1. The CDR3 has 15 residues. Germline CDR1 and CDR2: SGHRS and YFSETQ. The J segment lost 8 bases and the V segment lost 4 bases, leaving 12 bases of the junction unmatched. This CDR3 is CASSERQGGGTEAFF. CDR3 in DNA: TGCGCCAGCAGCGAGCGACAGGGGGGTGGAACGGAAGCTTTCTTT.

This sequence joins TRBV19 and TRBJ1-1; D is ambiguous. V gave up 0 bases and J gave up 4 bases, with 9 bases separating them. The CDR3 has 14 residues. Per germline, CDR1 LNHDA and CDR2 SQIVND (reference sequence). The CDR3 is CASSIEMGVTEAFF. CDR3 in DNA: TGTGCCAGTAGTATAGAGATGGGCGTCACTGAAGCTTTCTTT.

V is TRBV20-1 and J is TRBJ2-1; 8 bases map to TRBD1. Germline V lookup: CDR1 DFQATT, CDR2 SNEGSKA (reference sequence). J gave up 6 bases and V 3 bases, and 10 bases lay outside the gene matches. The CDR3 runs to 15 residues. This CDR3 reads CSASPGTGLLNEQFF. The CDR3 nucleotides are TGCAGTGCTAGTCCCGGGACAGGACTACTCAATGAGCAGTTCTTC.

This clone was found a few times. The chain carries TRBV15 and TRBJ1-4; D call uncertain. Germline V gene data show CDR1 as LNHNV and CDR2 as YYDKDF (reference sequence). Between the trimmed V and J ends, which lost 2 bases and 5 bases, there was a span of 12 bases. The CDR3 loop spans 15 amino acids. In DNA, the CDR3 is TGTGCCACCAGCAGATGGGCACAGCTGAATGAAAAACTGTTTTTT. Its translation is CATSRWAQLNEKLFF.

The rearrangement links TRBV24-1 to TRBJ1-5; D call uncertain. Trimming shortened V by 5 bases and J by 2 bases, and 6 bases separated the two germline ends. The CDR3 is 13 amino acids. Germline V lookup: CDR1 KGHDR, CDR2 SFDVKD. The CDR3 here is CATSGEGNQPQHF. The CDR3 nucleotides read TGTGCCACCAGTGGGGAGGGCAATCAGCCCCAGCATTTT.

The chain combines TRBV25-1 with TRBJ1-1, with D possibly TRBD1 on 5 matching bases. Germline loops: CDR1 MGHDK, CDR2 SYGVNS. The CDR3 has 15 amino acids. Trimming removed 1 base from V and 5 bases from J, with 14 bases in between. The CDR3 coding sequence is TGTGCCAGCAGTGAATTTGGCGCGGGGGGGACTGAAGCTTTCTTT. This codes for CASSEFGAGGTEAFF.

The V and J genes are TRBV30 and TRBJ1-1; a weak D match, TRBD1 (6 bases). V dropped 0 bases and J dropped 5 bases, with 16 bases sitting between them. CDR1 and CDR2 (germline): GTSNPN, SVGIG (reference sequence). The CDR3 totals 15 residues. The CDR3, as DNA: TGTGCCTGGAGTGTAGGGGGAAAGGTAGGAACTGAAGCTTTCTTT. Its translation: CAWSVGGKVGTEAFF.

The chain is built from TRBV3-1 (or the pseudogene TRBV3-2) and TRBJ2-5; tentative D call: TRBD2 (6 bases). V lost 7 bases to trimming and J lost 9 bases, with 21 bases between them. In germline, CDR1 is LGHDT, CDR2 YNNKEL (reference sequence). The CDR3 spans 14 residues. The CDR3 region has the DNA TGTGCCAGCACCGAAACGAGCGGGTTGGGAGCCCAGTACTTC. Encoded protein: CASTETSGLGAQYF.

The CDR3 spells CASALRGPLGSPLHF. The CDR3, as DNA: TGTGCCAGCGCCCTCAGGGGGCCTTTGGGTTCACCCCTCCACTTT. The chain uses TRBV6-5 and TRBJ1-6; 8 nucleotides agree with TRBD1. Germline V gene lookup returns CDR1 MNHEY and CDR2 SVGAGI. V shed 8 bases, J shed 9 bases, and the junction held 12 bases outside the gene matches. The CDR3 consists of 15 residues.

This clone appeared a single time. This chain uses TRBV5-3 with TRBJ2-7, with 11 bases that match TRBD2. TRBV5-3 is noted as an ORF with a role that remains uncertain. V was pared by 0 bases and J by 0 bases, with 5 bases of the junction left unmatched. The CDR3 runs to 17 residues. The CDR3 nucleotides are TGTGCCAGAAGCTTGGGACTAGCGGGGAGCAACTCCTACGAGCAGTACTTC. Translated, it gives CARSLGLAGSNSYEQYF.

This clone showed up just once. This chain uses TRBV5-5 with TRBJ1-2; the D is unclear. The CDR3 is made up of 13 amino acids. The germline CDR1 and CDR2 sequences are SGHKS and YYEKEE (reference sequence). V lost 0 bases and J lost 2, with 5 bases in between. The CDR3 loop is CASSLGGNYGYTF. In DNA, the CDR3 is TGTGCCAGCAGCTTGGGAGGGAACTATGGCTACACCTTC.

CDR3 sequence (DNA): TGTGCCAGCAGCCAAGAGTCCGGGACAGGGGGTTACTATGGCTACACCTTC. Its protein is CASSQESGTGGYYGYTF. This sequence joins TRBV3-1 (or the pseudogene TRBV3-2) and TRBJ1-2, with 11 bases lining up with TRBD1. Trimming cost V 0 bases and J 3 bases; bases outside gene matches: 6. The length of the CDR3 is 17 residues. The V gene's germline CDR1 is LGHDT and CDR2 YNNKEL (reference sequence).

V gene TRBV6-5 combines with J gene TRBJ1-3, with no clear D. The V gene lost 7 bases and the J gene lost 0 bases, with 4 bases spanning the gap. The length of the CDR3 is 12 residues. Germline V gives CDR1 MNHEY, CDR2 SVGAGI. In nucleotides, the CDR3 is TGTGCCAGCACTAGCTCTGGAAACACCATATATTTT. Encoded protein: CASTSSGNTIYF.